Shown below are 20 T cell receptor beta chains from a single sample sequenced in a study of T cell repertoires in cytomegalovirus infection. Their cognate antigens are unknown. From the reads, TCRdb called clonotypes with MiXCR, one entry per CDR3 protein. This sample yields approximately 89,000 distinct CDR3 sequences, of which roughly 29% are seen a single time; roughly 70% belongs to the top ten. This material consisted of CD8+ T cells from cultured PBMCs, taken from culture after CMV antigen stimulation. These receptors were obtained from a human donor in good health (CMV status not recorded). Some clones in this sample may be carry-over from other donors' samples.

This clonotype appeared many times. The chain recombines TRBV7-2 with TRBJ2-7, with 8 bases aligning to TRBD1. The V and J ends lost 3 bases and 1 base, in that order; junction bases with no gene match: 5. CDR1 SGHTA and CDR2 FQGNSA come from the germline V gene. This CDR3 has 15 amino acids. The CDR3 DNA sequence: TGTGCCAGCAGCTTCGTCGACAGGGGATCCTACGAGCAGTACTTC. Translation: CASSFVDRGSYEQYF.

This clonotype has ten or more counts. The J gene is TRBJ2-5, the V gene TRBV6-2 or TRBV6-3; 11 positions match TRBD2. CDR1 is MNHEY and CDR2 is SVGEGT in the germline V gene. Germline trimming cut 0 bases from V and 0 bases from J; bases unmatched to any gene: 6. This CDR3 has 18 residues. This chain's CDR3 is CASSYSTQGLADQETQYF. The CDR3 DNA is TGTGCCAGCAGTTACTCGACCCAGGGACTAGCGGACCAAGAGACCCAGTACTTC.

The chain recombines TRBV14 with TRBJ1-2; 8 nucleotides agree with TRBD1. J gave up 5 bases and V 4 bases, and 9 bases lay outside the gene matches. Germline-derived CDR1 and CDR2 are SGHDN and FVKESK. CDR3 size: 15 residues. CDR3 bases: TGTGCCAGCAGCCCTAGCGGACAGGGAGGATATGGCTACACCTTC. Translating it yields CASSPSGQGGYGYTF.

This clonotype was counted between two and nine times. V is TRBV7-2 and J is TRBJ2-5, with a weak D call TRBD1 (6 bases). CDR1 SGHTA and CDR2 FQGNSA come from the germline V gene. V dropped 2 bases and J dropped 1 base, with 11 bases sitting between them. The CDR3 covers 15 residues. The CDR3 region is CASSLWGHSQETQYF. For the CDR3, the DNA is TGTGCCAGCAGCTTATGGGGACACTCCCAAGAGACCCAGTACTTC.

A few counts support this clonotype. This chain links TRBV7-4 with TRBJ1-5, with D unresolved. CDR3 size: 14 residues. Per germline, CDR1 SGHVT and CDR2 SQSDAQ. V was shortened by 6 bases and J by 6 bases, with 15 bases between the two germline ends. The CDR3 sequence is CASSCRGYTQPQHF. The CDR3 nucleotides are TGTGCCAGCAGTTGCCGCGGCTACACTCAGCCCCAGCATTTT.

This clonotype was observed a few times. The chain couples TRBV7-9 to TRBJ2-6; no clear D gene. The CDR3 consists of 12 residues. Looked up from germline, CDR1 is SEHNR and CDR2 is FQNEAQ (reference sequence). Trimming cost V 10 bases and J 0 bases, with 4 bases left between them. The CDR3 region is CANDSGANVLTF. The CDR3 DNA follows: TGTGCCAACGACTCTGGGGCCAACGTCCTGACTTTC.

Points on this clonotype: The junction and the germline gene differ at one end; a read error may be behind it. J is TRBJ1-4 and V is TRBV4-1, with no clear D. Germline values: CDR1 MGHRA, CDR2 YSYEKL. CDR3 length: 15 amino acids. In DNA, the CDR3 is TGCACCAGCAGCCAAGACAACAGTCTTAATGAAAAACTGTTTTTT. Translating it yields CTSSQDNSLNEKLFF.

V usage is TRBV11-2 and J usage is TRBJ2-1; 9 nucleotides match TRBD2. After removal of 6 bases from V and 2 bases from J, the junction contained 8 bases not matched to a gene. The V gene's germline CDR1 is SGHAT and CDR2 FQNNGV. The CDR3 is 16 amino acids. For the CDR3, the DNA is TGTGCCAGCAGTTGGACTGGCGGGGGGGCCTACAATGAGCAGTTCTTC. This gives the protein CASSWTGGGAYNEQFF.

This chain links TRBV4-1 with TRBJ2-1; D is possibly TRBD1 (5 bases). The CDR3 extends over 16 amino acids. Germline CDR1 and CDR2: MGHRA and YSYEKL. Trimming took off 2 bases at V and 4 bases at J, with 15 bases between the two ends. The CDR3 region has the DNA TGCGCCAGCAGCCAACCCTCCCGCAGGGCATACAATGAGCAGTTCTTC. Translation gives CASSQPSRRAYNEQFF.

This clonotype was recorded many times. The chain recombines TRBV7-9 with TRBJ2-4, with 8 bases matching TRBD2. The CDR3 runs 14 residues. Germline loops: CDR1 SEHNR, CDR2 FQNEAQ (reference sequence). The junction had 3 bases not matched to a gene; V was cut back by 4 bases and J by 4 bases. The CDR3 sequence: CASSSGGGKNIQYF. The CDR3 nucleotides read TGTGCCAGCAGCTCGGGGGGGGGAAAAAACATTCAGTACTTC.

The rearrangement links TRBV7-9 to TRBJ2-5; tentatively, D is TRBD1 (6 bases). Per germline, CDR1 SEHNR and CDR2 FQNEAQ (reference sequence). V lost 1 base and J 3 bases, leaving 12 bases between the germline ends. CDR3 size: 15 residues. CDR3 residues: CASSLGDTHEETQYF. In DNA, the CDR3 is TGTGCCAGCAGCTTAGGGGACACCCATGAAGAGACCCAGTACTTC.

This chain links TRBV18 with TRBJ1-1; no definite D call. Looked up from germline, CDR1 is KGHSH and CDR2 is LQKENI. The CDR3 totals 15 residues. V lost 0 bases, J lost 1 base, and 9 bases lay in between. The chain's CDR3 is CASSPPQTGNTEAFF. For the CDR3, the DNA is TGTGCCAGCTCACCACCTCAGACCGGGAACACTGAAGCTTTCTTT.

In this sample, this clonotype turned up a few times. Its ends do not fully match the called genes, so a read error is possible. V is TRBV7-3 and J is TRBJ2-4; the D gene is possibly TRBD1 (6 bases). The germline CDR1 and CDR2 sequences are SGHTA and FQGTGA. This CDR3 spans 15 amino acids. The CDR3 region is CASSVTGTLGDIQYF. CDR3 sequence (DNA): TGTGCCAGCAGCGTAACCGGGACACTTGGTGACATTCAGTACTTC.

This clonotype was observed many times. This chain uses TRBV4-1 with TRBJ1-6, with D hard to call. V lost 0 bases and J 5 bases, leaving 17 bases between the germline ends. CDR3 length equals 18 residues. Per the germline V gene, CDR1 is MGHRA and CDR2 is YSYEKL. The CDR3 coding sequence is TGCGCCAGCAGCCAAGAAGTCCCTTTTGTTCGGGATAATTCACCCCTCCACTTT. Protein product: CASSQEVPFVRDNSPLHF.

This clonotype appeared a few times. The J gene is TRBJ1-2, the V gene TRBV6-5; D is perhaps TRBD1 (5 bases). The V end lost 5 bases, the J end lost 2 bases, and 12 bases lay between the germline ends. Germline V gives CDR1 MNHEY, CDR2 SVGAGI. The CDR3 loop spans 14 amino acids. The CDR3 spells CASSLHRKNYGYTF. The CDR3 region has the DNA TGTGCCAGCAGTCTACACAGGAAAAACTATGGCTACACCTTC.

This clonotype has at least ten counts. This chain uses TRBV7-2 with TRBJ1-4; weak D call: TRBD1 (6 bases). V was pared by 3 bases and J by 10 bases, with 18 bases between. Germline V CDR1 and CDR2: SGHTA, FQGNSA. The CDR3 spans 15 residues. CDR3 in amino acids: CASSLDGGLYGKLFF. DNA of the CDR3: TGTGCCAGCAGCTTGGATGGGGGGCTTTATGGAAAACTGTTTTTT. The full variable domain, in which reference TRBV7-2 and TRBJ1-4 provide the parts outside the CDR3, is GAGVSQSPSNKVTEKGKDVELRCDPISGHTALYWYRQSLGQGLEFLIYFQGNSAPDKSGLPSDRFSAERTGGSVSTLTIQRTQQEDSAVYLCASSLDGGLYGKLFFGSGTQLSVL.

The rearrangement links TRBV7-9 to TRBJ2-3; 12 nucleotides agree with TRBD2. The junction had 14 bases not matched to a gene; V was cut back by 1 base and J by 3 bases. Germline CDR1 is SEHNR and CDR2 is FQNEAQ (reference sequence). The CDR3 covers 20 residues. The chain's CDR3 is CASSLDPGLAGRIATDTQYF. The CDR3 DNA follows: TGTGCCAGCAGCTTAGATCCCGGACTAGCGGGGAGGATCGCGACAGATACGCAGTATTTT.

This clonotype was detected ten times or more. V is TRBV4-1 and J is TRBJ1-2; TRBD1 might be the D (6 bases). Germline V gene sequence: CDR1 MGHRA, CDR2 YSYEKL. The CDR3 sequence is 17 residues long. Trimming stripped 1 base from V and 2 bases from J, with 17 bases between. CDR3 residues: CASSQVWGQTGNYGYTF. The CDR3 DNA is TGCGCCAGCAGCCAAGTATGGGGGCAAACAGGGAACTATGGCTACACCTTC.

This rearrangement joins TRBV4-1 to TRBJ2-3; D is unresolved. The germline CDR1 and CDR2 sequences are MGHRA and YSYEKL. CDR3 length: 13 residues. Trimming cost V 3 bases and J 2 bases, with 6 bases left between them. In nucleotides, the CDR3 is TGCGCCAGCAGCCAGTCCCTCACAGATACGCAGTATTTT. Its translation is CASSQSLTDTQYF.

V usage is TRBV10-3 and J usage is TRBJ2-5; 11 positions match TRBD2. Looked up from germline, CDR1 is ENHRY and CDR2 is SYGVKD. CDR3 size: 16 residues. V shed 3 bases, J shed 7 bases, and the junction held 10 bases outside the gene matches. CDR3: CAISDLSGGAAGTQYF. DNA of the CDR3: TGTGCCATCAGTGACCTTAGCGGGGGGGCTGCCGGGACCCAGTACTTC.